This T cell receptor (beta chain) emerged from a study of T-cell reconstitution after alpha-beta-depleted transplantation in children (dated by TCRdb to the mid-2010s). A note on the overall study: The study quantitatively tracked T-cell immune reconstitution after TCRalphabeta/CD19-depleted allogeneic hematopoietic cell transplantation in children using TCR repertoire profiling. Paper-wide results and their limitations: Apparently early alphabetaT-cell count recovery about two months after transplant reportedly relied on only several hundred rapidly expanded clones derived from non-depleted graft cells. The frequencies of hyperexpanded clones fell over the following months, and after one year, T-cell counts and TCRbeta diversity were mostly attributed to newly produced T cells. In some patients, high TCRbeta diversity at day 60 was attributed to recipient T cells and intrathymic progenitors that had survived conditioning.

The treatment or condition label for this specimen denotes: allogeneic hematopoietic cell transplantation with graft depleted of TCRalphabeta T cells and CD19 B cells. The transplant recipients were children given TCRalphabeta/CD19-depleted allogeneic hematopoietic cell grafts. The CDR3 contains 14 residues, cysteine and phenylalanine counted. CDR3 DNA is the only sequence kept; it has 42 bases, read in frame from the first base. Trimming takes 2 bases from V and 7 bases from J, and the germline ends sit 12 bases apart. Per the germline V gene, SGHTA is the CDR1 and FQGNSA is the CDR2. The library was prepared using PCR. Sequencer: Illumina HiSeq 2500. To normalize quantification of the TCRbeta repertoire, the TCR libraries were built with molecular barcoding that relied on unique molecular identifiers. The public reads were reprocessed in TCRdb via fastp at Q25 and MiXCR, keeping in-frame beta chains. Identical CDR3 proteins give one entry, which carries the most common genes and DNA. The sample yields about 580,000 distinct CDR3 sequences; roughly 23% were counted once. The ten largest clones take up roughly 13% of the sample.

As to this clonotype: Its antigen remains undetermined. Base quality data are lacking; no much larger clone is found one base away.

The chain is made from TRBV7-2 and TRBJ1-5; the best D guess is TRBD1, with 6 bases matching. Sequenced material: PBMCs, mostly from graft donor cells, taken 360 days after TCRalphabeta/CD19-depleted stem cell transplant. The sequence was collected from a boy less than two years old who had a stem cell transplant for acute myeloid leukemia, so the T cells may come from the graft donor. The nucleotide sequence is given as TGTGCCAGCAGCTTATCGACGGGGGCCCAGCCCCAGCATTTT. The encoded protein is CASSLSTGAQPQHF.